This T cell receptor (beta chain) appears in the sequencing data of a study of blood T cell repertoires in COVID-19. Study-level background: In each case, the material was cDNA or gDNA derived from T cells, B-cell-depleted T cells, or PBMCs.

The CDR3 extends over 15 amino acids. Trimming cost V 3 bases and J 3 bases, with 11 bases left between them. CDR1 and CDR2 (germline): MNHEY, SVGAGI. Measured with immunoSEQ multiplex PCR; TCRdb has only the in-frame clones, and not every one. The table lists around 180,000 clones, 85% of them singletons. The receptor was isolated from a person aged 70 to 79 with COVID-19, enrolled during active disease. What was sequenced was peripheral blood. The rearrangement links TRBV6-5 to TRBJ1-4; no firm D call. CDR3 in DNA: TGTGCCAGCAGTTATAATTTCCAGTCTAATGAAAAACTGTTTTTT. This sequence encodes CASSYNFQSNEKLFF.